Listed here are 22 T cell receptor beta chains from one sample, sequenced in a study of blood T cell repertoires in COVID-19. Assay: immunoSEQ multiplex PCR; the TCRdb copy retains only in-frame clones and omits some. Of tens of thousands of clones listed, about 80% are singletons. The sample taken for sequencing was peripheral blood. Source of these receptors: a man between 65 and 85 years old who had recovered from COVID-19.

This clone came up once. The chain joins TRBV28 to TRBJ1-5, with TRBD1 matching over 10 bases. Germline V gene data show CDR1 as MDHEN and CDR2 as SYDVKM. The CDR3 consists of 15 residues. The ends lost 5 bases at V and 2 bases at J; junction bases unmatched: 3. The CDR3 here is CASSTGTGGNQPQHF. The CDR3, as DNA: TGTGCCAGCAGTACTGGGACAGGGGGCAATCAGCCCCAGCATTTT.

V usage is TRBV28 and J usage is TRBJ2-1; 7 bases match TRBD1. The germline CDR1 and CDR2 sequences are MDHEN and SYDVKM. This CDR3 is built from 15 residues. The ends lost 4 bases at V and 4 bases at J; junction bases unmatched: 7. The CDR3 here is CASSSHSDRYNEQFF. CDR3 sequence (DNA): TGTGCCAGCAGTTCCCACTCGGACAGGTACAATGAGCAGTTCTTC.

V is TRBV2 and J is TRBJ2-1, with 9 bases that match TRBD2. The CDR3 is 13 amino acids. V shed 8 bases and J 2 bases; nucleotides not matched to a gene: 1. Germline lookup yields CDR1 SNHLY and CDR2 FYNNEI. This CDR3 reads CASLAGAYNEQFF. The DNA for the CDR3 is TGTGCCAGCTTAGCGGGGGCCTACAATGAGCAGTTCTTC.

The chain combines TRBV6-6 with TRBJ2-7; TRBD2 might be the D (7 bases). Trimming removed 2 bases from V and 1 base from J, with 12 bases in between. This CDR3 spans 15 amino acids. In germline, CDR1 is MNHNY, CDR2 SVGAGI (reference sequence). The CDR3 DNA is TGTGCCAGCAGTTACACCGGGGGGACATCCTACGAGCAGTACTTC. Protein product: CASSYTGGTSYEQYF.

This clone was counted between two and nine times. The J gene is TRBJ2-7, the V gene TRBV7-2; D is perhaps TRBD2 (5 bases). The germline V gene has CDR1 SGHTA and CDR2 FQGNSA. The CDR3 runs 15 residues. The V gene lost 1 base and the J gene lost 1 base, with 11 bases spanning the gap. CDR3 protein: CASSLDSGMSYEQYF. The CDR3, as DNA: TGTGCCAGCAGCTTAGATTCGGGGATGTCCTACGAGCAGTACTTC. Using reference TRBV7-2 and TRBJ2-7 for the parts outside the CDR3, the full variable domain is GAGVSQSPSNKVTEKGKDVELRCDPISGHTALYWYRQSLGQGLEFLIYFQGNSAPDKSGLPSDRFSAERTGGSVSTLTIQRTQQEDSAVYLCASSLDSGMSYEQYFGPGTRLTVT.

The chain recombines TRBV19 with TRBJ2-1; a weak D match, TRBD2 (5 bases). Trimming stripped 5 bases from V and 8 bases from J, with 19 bases between. The germline gives CDR1 LNHDA, CDR2 SQIVND (reference sequence). This CDR3 has 15 residues. CDR3 amino acids: CASSSLQQEVDEQFF. DNA for the CDR3: TGTGCCAGTAGTTCCCTGCAGCAGGAGGTTGATGAGCAGTTCTTC.

The chain combines TRBV3-1 (or the pseudogene TRBV3-2) with TRBJ2-3; possible D gene TRBD1, 6 bases. Germline assignment: CDR1 LGHDT and CDR2 YNNKEL (reference sequence). The CDR3 is made up of 16 amino acids. V was pared by 0 bases and J by 0 bases, with 10 bases between. In DNA, the CDR3 is TGTGCCAGCAGCCAAGAACCGGACAGTAGCACAGATACGCAGTATTTT. Translated, it gives CASSQEPDSSTDTQYF.

The gene calls are TRBV6-4 and TRBJ2-1, with TRBD1 as a possible D gene (6 bases). Trimming removed 6 bases from V and 0 bases from J, with 12 bases in between. This CDR3 has 15 residues. From germline, CDR1 is MRHNA and CDR2 SNTAGT. The CDR3, as DNA: TGTGCCAGCAGCATCTTAGGGGGCTCCTACAATGAGCAGTTCTTC. Encoded protein: CASSILGGSYNEQFF.

The rearrangement uses TRBV9 and TRBJ2-4; 10 nucleotides line up with TRBD2. Germline loops: CDR1 SGDLS, CDR2 YYNGEE. With 2 bases clipped from V and 1 base from J, the junction kept 15 bases outside the gene matches. CDR3 length: 20 residues. CDR3 DNA sequence: TGTGCCAGCAGCGTGGGGCAGGGGACTAGCGTTAATTGGGCCAAAAACATTCAGTACTTC. Its translation: CASSVGQGTSVNWAKNIQYF.

The gene calls are TRBV7-3 and TRBJ2-3, with 9 bases that match TRBD1. From germline, CDR1 is SGHTA and CDR2 FQGTGA. With V trimmed by 5 bases and J by 5 bases, 8 bases remained unmatched. The CDR3 runs to 15 residues. CDR3: CASSPGTGRGDTQYF. Here the CDR3 DNA reads TGTGCCAGCAGCCCCGGGACAGGGCGTGGAGATACGCAGTATTTT. The complete variable domain, with remaining parts taken from reference TRBV7-3 and TRBJ2-3, reads GAGVSQTPSNKVTEKGKYVELRCDPISGHTALYWYRQSLGQGPEFLIYFQGTGAADDSGLPNDRFFAVRPEGSVSTLKIQRTERGDSAVYLCASSPGTGRGDTQYFGPGTRLTVL.

The V gene is TRBV11-3, the J gene TRBJ2-7; 7 bases align to TRBD2. Germline V gene sequence: CDR1 SGHNT, CDR2 YENEEA. The CDR3 length is 13 residues. V gave up 3 bases and J gave up 2 bases; unmatched junction bases: 1. This chain's CDR3 is CASSFGGAYEQYF. CDR3 in DNA: TGTGCCAGCAGCTTTGGGGGGGCCTACGAGCAGTACTTC. Full variable domain (outside the CDR3, taken from reference TRBV11-3 and TRBJ2-7): EAGVVQSPRYKIIEKKQPVAFWCNPISGHNTLYWYLQNLGQGPELLIRYENEEAVDDSQLPKDRFSAERLKGVDSTLKIQPAELGDSAVYLCASSFGGAYEQYFGPGTRLTVT.

The genes are TRBV6-5 and TRBJ1-1; D gene unclear. Per the germline V gene, CDR1 is MNHEY and CDR2 is SVGAGI. Trimming left V 2 bases short and J 1 base short, with 14 bases between. The CDR3 has 16 residues. In DNA, the CDR3 is TGTGCCAGCAGTTACACCGAGCCCGCTTCGAACACTGAAGCTTTCTTT. It encodes CASSYTEPASNTEAFF.

The chain recombines TRBV24-1 with TRBJ1-2; 11 bases fit TRBD1. Germline CDR1 is KGHDR and CDR2 is SFDVKD. V was pared by 4 bases and J by 6 bases, with 6 bases of the junction left unmatched. CDR3 length: 15 amino acids. The CDR3 sequence is CATSDPGQGADGYTF. CDR3 bases: TGTGCCACCAGTGACCCTGGACAGGGGGCTGATGGCTACACCTTC.

The chain uses TRBV2 and TRBJ1-2; D gene unclear. Germline CDR1 SNHLY, CDR2 FYNNEI. Trimming took off 4 bases at V and 3 bases at J, with 12 bases between the two ends. This CDR3 is built from 14 residues. The CDR3 DNA sequence: TGTGCCAGCAGTGTTTTAAGGGAGGACTATGGCTACACCTTC. Protein product: CASSVLREDYGYTF.

CDR3 sequence reads: CASRQRETQYF. The CDR3 DNA follows: TGTGCCAGCCGACAGAGAGAGACCCAGTACTTC. The rearrangement uses TRBV6-5 and TRBJ2-5; maybe TRBD1 (5 bases). Germline loops: CDR1 MNHEY, CDR2 SVGAGI. The ends were cut back, 8 bases at V and 4 bases at J, with 8 bases in the middle. This CDR3 has 11 amino acids.

The chain joins TRBV9 to TRBJ2-1, with 10 nucleotides matching TRBD2. With V trimmed by 3 bases and J by 9 bases, 6 bases remained unmatched. Looked up from germline, CDR1 is SGDLS and CDR2 is YYNGEE. The CDR3 covers 14 residues. The CDR3 region has the DNA TGTGCCAGCAGCGCCGGGACTAGCGTGGTTGAGCAGTTCTTC. It encodes CASSAGTSVVEQFF.

This clone was seen more than once but under ten times. The chain couples TRBV19 to TRBJ2-2; 8 bases fit TRBD1. V was clipped by 4 bases and J by 7 bases; unmatched bases: 5. CDR3 length: 14 residues. Germline V gene sequence: CDR1 LNHDA, CDR2 SQIVND (reference sequence). The CDR3 reads CASSRTGGNGELFF. The CDR3 region has the DNA TGTGCCAGTAGTAGAACAGGGGGGAACGGGGAGCTGTTTTTT.

The chain couples TRBV5-1 to TRBJ2-2; D uncertain. The CDR3 loop spans 15 amino acids. V was clipped by 2 bases and J by 7 bases, with 15 bases between them. Germline assignment: CDR1 SGHRS and CDR2 YFSETQ. The CDR3 protein is CASSFRQVRSGELFF. CDR3 DNA sequence: TGCGCCAGCAGCTTTCGACAAGTCCGAAGCGGGGAGCTGTTTTTT.

The V gene is TRBV30, the J gene TRBJ1-1; no firm D call. This CDR3 is built from 11 residues. Trimming cost V 5 bases and J 5 bases, with 9 bases left between them. Germline CDR1 GTSNPN, CDR2 SVGIG (reference sequence). In DNA, the CDR3 is TGTGCCTGGGGCCAATGGACTGAAGCTTTCTTT. The encoded protein is CAWGQWTEAFF.

This clone was counted at least ten times. The chain is built from TRBV6-5 and TRBJ2-1, with TRBD1 as a possible D gene (5 bases). The V gene lost 5 bases and the J gene lost 5 bases, with 13 bases spanning the gap. Per germline, CDR1 MNHEY and CDR2 SVGAGI. The CDR3 has 14 residues. In DNA, the CDR3 is TGTGCCAGCAGTAATGGGGCCGGTCACAATGAGCAGTTCTTC. This codes for CASSNGAGHNEQFF.

CDR3 sequence reads: CASSSTGTGTSYEQFF. The CDR3 DNA follows: TGTGCCAGCAGCTCTACCGGGACAGGGACCTCTTATGAGCAGTTCTTC. The chain links TRBV7-9 to TRBJ2-1; 9 bases are shared with TRBD1. CDR3 length: 16 residues. Germline CDR1 reads SEHNR; CDR2 reads FQNEAQ (reference sequence). V lost 4 bases to trimming and J lost 8 bases; unmatched junction nucleotides: 12.

The rearrangement uses TRBV9 and TRBJ2-2; 7 nucleotides align to TRBD1. Germline CDR1 SGDLS, CDR2 YYNGEE. The CDR3 totals 17 residues. With 4 bases clipped from V and 1 base from J, the junction kept 10 bases outside the gene matches. Here the CDR3 reads CASSSSSRDRNTGELFF. In DNA, the CDR3 is TGTGCCAGCAGCTCATCCTCCCGGGACAGGAACACCGGGGAGCTGTTTTTT.